Sequencing of this T cell receptor (beta chain) was carried out in a study of T cells expressing NK-cell markers. About the research overall: Eight donors were sequenced, of whom seven were HCMV-seropositive, while the remaining one was HCMV-seronegative.

The CDR3 is made up of 13 amino acids. The authors made TCR beta cDNA libraries by 5'RACE template switching. This switching added a universal primer site and UMIs. Reanalyzing the 5' RACE reads, TCRdb keeps one entry per CDR3 protein, without DNA. The sample totals roughly 390,000 distinct CDR3 sequences. This chain connects TRBV6-7 to TRBJ2-1. TRBV6-7 is assigned to the ORF class and has an uncertain function. The TCR was taken from a woman aged 50 to 60 in good health. Sample: blood T cells: a sorted CD56 or NKG2C T cell subset, CD4+ or CD8+ T cells, or bulk PBMC T cells (not recorded which). CDR3 sequence reads: CASTRGMVNEQFF.